This T cell receptor beta chain came from a study of shared clonotypes between healthy human individuals. Only CD45RO-negative cells positively selected for CCR7 counted as naive CD8 cells, so terminally differentiated effector memory CD45RA+ cells were excluded. Assay used: immunoSEQ multiplex PCR; TCRdb lists only in-frame clones, some missing. Of roughly 890,000 clones listed, 80% to 95% are singletons. V was cut by 0 bases and J by 3 bases, with 10 bases left in between. Germline V gene lookup returns CDR1 SGHRS and CDR2 YFSETQ. This CDR3 has 15 amino acids. This clone came up once. The material sequenced was naive CD8+ T cells sorted from blood. The V gene is TRBV5-1, the J gene TRBJ1-5, with TRBD1 as a possible D gene (5 bases). The origin of this receptor is a man aged 25-45 years in good health. The CDR3 sequence is CASSLGDGLNQPQHF. The CDR3 nucleotides are TGCGCCAGCAGCTTGGGGGACGGTCTCAATCAGCCCCAGCATTTT.